This T cell receptor beta chain comes out of a study of blood T cell repertoires in COVID-19. Study at large: The United States, Italy and Spain were the sources of the acute and convalescent COVID-19 samples. The analysed material was cDNA or gDNA that came from T cells, B-cell-depleted T cells, or PBMCs.

The ends lost 3 bases at V and 5 bases at J; junction bases unmatched: 15. The length of the CDR3 is 18 residues. CDR1 MGHRA and CDR2 YSYEKL come from the germline V gene. Original analysis: Reference gene primers were amplified, and this amplification served to estimate nucleated cell counts. Using immunoSEQ multiplex PCR, the repertoire was profiled, and TCRdb retains in-frame clones only, with some absent. V, J and clone size reflect that table, while D and trimming were determined from the DNA. The sample has under 95,000 clones, around nine tenths seen once. The sequence came from a woman aged 45-65 years in a cohort sampled during active COVID-19. The sequenced sample was peripheral blood. The chain carries TRBV4-1 and TRBJ2-3; 9 nucleotides align to TRBD2. The CDR3: CASSQTLRAGGLKDTQYF. The CDR3 bases are TGCGCCAGCAGCCAGACACTAAGAGCGGGGGGTCTTAAAGATACGCAGTATTTT.